This TCR beta chain was observed in a study of cytomegalovirus exposure and HLA in healthy donors (dated by TCRdb to 2016 to 2017). For the wider study: In an earlier analysis of under 600 of the donors, 276 Gb of sequence data and 100 million or so unique TCR beta sequences from about 179 million T cells were reported. An earlier analysis of several hundred of the donors used high-throughput TCR beta sequencing to judge whether each TCR beta V gene segment behaved as functional or pseudogenic. Because of strong linkage in the cohort, roughly five DR-DQ haplotypes were treated as single units for association and clustering. HLA typing covered class I and class II loci at four-digit resolution. Donor age, sex, ethnicity and CMV serostatus were collected together with the repertoire data. To predict cytomegalovirus infection status, the study brought together high-throughput TCR immunosequencing, statistical association of individual TCRs with disease status, and machine learning. Every repertoire in the discovery cohort had been generated on one and the same sequencing platform. About 280 gigabases of sequencing data and approximately 85 million unique TCR sequences were included in an early release covering over 600 HLA-typed donors. Rather than drawing on any new phenotypic data, the later analysis identified candidate immune exposures from TCR beta sequences and the way those sequences occurred across donors. Across under 500 genotyped donors of the cohort, an average of about 240,000 unique TCR beta nucleotide sequences per donor were sequenced, and roughly 17% of those sequences were non-productive. Besides the first cohort of about 730 subjects, a separate validation cohort made up of some 110 different subjects was used. Using immunosequencing, the study profiled T cell repertoires from about 650 subjects and related those repertoires to cytomegalovirus serostatus. Of the 398 genotyped donors, 65% to 90% were placed in the genetic ancestry cluster associated with self-reported Caucasian donors. The aim of the study was to test whether cataloging public T cell receptors could identify signatures of past pathogen exposure. Genome-wide SNP genotypes for about 60% of the roughly 670 donors were used in a later genetic analysis, which treated that subset as a discovery cohort. A later analysis re-examined previously published TCR beta repertoires from more than 650 donors and added high-resolution HLA genotyping to investigate patterns of TCR occurrence. The number of typed donors differed by locus: about 620-640 for A, B, C, DRB1 and DQB1; some 500 for DQA1; around 610 for DPA1; and some 430 for DPB1. The paper as a whole reports these results and caveats: In vitro tests confirmed that three of the cytomegalovirus-associated TCR beta chains recognize cytomegalovirus antigens. Across donors, most TCR sequences were observed very rarely, whereas some public TCRs were present in many individuals. The presence/absence analyses assumed that sequencing depth was roughly uniform across donors, and that assumption may not be true. Several of the top co-occurrence clusters appeared to be linked to parvovirus B19, influenza, CMV and Epstein-Barr virus, according to a later analysis. A later analysis found that TCR association rates varied across HLA loci, with DRB1 alleles showing the most associated TCRs and HLA-C alleles the fewest. V-gene and J-gene trimming of TCR beta chains was associated with a missense DCLRE1C variant in a later genetic analysis, and the association was replicated in an independent cohort. A total of about 180 TCR beta chains were listed by the study as associated with cytomegalovirus. In an earlier analysis of approximately 590 of the donors, most TCR beta V segments appeared in productive rearrangements about 87% or about 30% of the time, broadly matching IMGT annotations. Because HLA typing was missing for some donors at each locus, association tests included only the typed subset. The cohort was sequenced for TCR beta chains only, and without alpha or paired-chain data the features that could be detected were limited. In a later analysis, HLA-associated TCR beta chains showed more clonal expansion and lower generation probabilities than non-associated chains that were equally common. A further reported finding was that TCR beta sequences accurately predicted the HLA-A and HLA-B alleles for most subjects in the first cohort. A later analysis associated 16,951 TCR beta sequences with specific HLA alleles at a false discovery rate of 0.05. Because the 87-base-pair reads could not distinguish some IMGT-functional V segments, including TRBV6-2 and TRBV6-3, those segments were excluded. The earlier analysis of a few hundred of the donors excluded roughly 17 rarely observed V segments, including chromosome 9 orphons, because counts were too low. It was suggested by the authors that the approach could potentially be generalized to other disease states and immunological phenotypes. Correlated functional status among segregating V segments might be attributable to linkage disequilibrium, but an unknown experimental factor could not be ruled out. A cluster of highly shared sequence variants was judged likely to be a technical artifact of the sequencing pipeline. For the cohort, immune exposure information was limited to CMV serostatus. According to a later genetic analysis, donors in an Asian-associated ancestry cluster had fewer N-insertions in productive TCRs than the approximately 610-donor mean. The classifier was reported to diagnose cytomegalovirus status with high specificity and sensitivity in both the original and validation cohorts. In a later analysis, most CMV-associated TCR beta chains were found to appear HLA-restricted, with HLA associations seemingly driven largely by CMV exposure. When HLA alleles, especially DR and DQ, strongly co-occurred, attributing TCR associations to individual alleles was difficult.

The method behind the library was the immunoSEQ multiplex PCR assay. For the multiplex PCR, a mixture combining 60 forward primers for TCR Vbeta segments and 13 reverse primers for TCR Jbeta segments was used. The CDR3 region of rearranged TCR beta genes was amplified from genomic DNA with a multiplex PCR assay. Amplified TCR beta libraries were sequenced as 87-base-pair reads on the Illumina HiSeq System. The original methods were these. In a later analysis, tens of millions of unique TCR beta chains were counted across the roughly 670 repertoires, and about 10 million of these chains were shared by at least two donors. Raw reads were error-corrected and collapsed into unique sequences with a nearest-neighbor algorithm that merged closely related sequences to remove PCR and sequencing errors. To assign V, D and J gene segments, CDR3 sequences were aligned to IMGT reference sequences. For a sequence to be retained, a match of at least six nucleotides to both a V gene segment and a J gene segment was required. Rearrangements were classified as productive when the CDR3 lacked stop codons and remained in frame with V and J, and all other rearrangements were classified as non-productive. Following IMGT convention, CDR3 was defined as the stretch from the second conserved V-encoded cysteine up to the conserved J-encoded phenylalanine. The earlier analysis of some 600 of the donors excluded sequences that lacked an unambiguous match to a single V gene segment. An earlier analysis of about 600 of the donors called V segments functional above 56.7% productive rearrangements and segregating when the between-donor standard deviation exceeded 5%. A statistical classification framework was built for diagnosing cytomegalovirus status from the catalog of TCR beta chain sequences. V and J gene assignment, in a later analysis, came from comparing TCR nucleotide sequences with IMGT/GENE-DB human TR gene sequences. A later analysis assigned CDR3 sequences and most-parsimonious VDJ recombination scenarios with the TCRdist pipeline. In a later analysis, every TCR beta chain was defined by the combination of its CDR3 amino acid sequence and its V-gene family, and reads without a unique V-gene family were dropped. In a later analysis, a few hundred highly shared, low-generation-probability nucleotide sequences were removed to address suspected cross-contamination and a sequencing artifact. A later analysis calculated a clonal expansion index for each public chain from normalized within-repertoire ranks of inferred template counts. A later analysis computed generation probabilities with a VDJ recombination model fitted to out-of-frame rearrangements, and checked the results against IGoR. Hypergeometric tests were used in a later analysis to score TCR-TCR, TCR-HLA and TCR-CMV co-occurrence, with a repertoire-size bias correction applied to the TCR pairs. To estimate false discovery rates, a later analysis permuted the HLA or CMV assignments 20 times. A later analysis grouped co-occurring TCRs with DBSCAN, adding TCRdist sequence similarity when clustering within HLA-allele-positive subsets. Co-occurrence clustering excluded repertoires with fewer than 30,000 or more than 120,000 public chains, plus five with anomalous nucleotide sharing. TCRdb carries this immuneACCESS record with in-frame sequences only. Its versions omit some clonotypes, under half of them owing to an unresolved V gene in the studies checked, with the rest unexplained. The V and J calls and the clone size are those of that table, but D and trimming were determined from the DNA. Counted in this sample were around 140,000 clones; almost 85% of them appeared once. The ten top clones hold 9% to 10% of the sample.

Concerning this clone: The specificity of this receptor is unknown. Qualities for individual bases were not recorded, and no much larger clone is one base off.

The cohort was made up of approximately 670 healthy bone marrow donors. At the time of sampling, every cohort member was nominally healthy, though immune exposures that went unrecorded were likely present. The donor tested CMV seropositive, placing the donor among the approximately 310 seropositive members of the cohort. Each donor provided a peripheral blood sample, and peripheral blood mononuclear cells were used for TCR beta sequencing. The Qiagen DNeasy Blood Extraction Kit was used to extract genomic DNA from the blood cell samples. The germline V gene supplies CDR1 SGHTA and CDR2 FQGTGA. The CDR3 numbers 13 residues from cysteine through phenylalanine. Only the CDR3 portion is preserved as DNA: 39 bases, with reading frame beginning at the first base. Trimming costs V 5 bases and J 7 bases, and their ends lie 15 bases apart.

Sequencing was performed on PBMCs. The sequence came from a woman aged 60 to 75 in good health and CMV-seropositive. The V and J genes are TRBV7-3 and TRBJ2-7; the best D guess is TRBD2, with 6 bases matching. The DNA is as follows: TGTGCCAGCAGCCCGTTTGGGGCGGGGGAGCAGTACTTC. Its coded protein is CASSPFGAGEQYF.